The rows below give T cell receptor beta chains drawn from one sample of a study of OX40 agonist ivuxolimab in advanced cancers. Clones were sequenced by immunoSEQ multiplex PCR, and TCRdb holds only the in-frame ones, with some missing. The sample records 99,000 or so clones, about 84% being singletons. The sequencing used CD4+ or CD8+ T cells sorted from blood, collected in a trial of the OX40 agonist ivuxolimab. The receptors here all came from an adult with an advanced solid tumor such as melanoma, head and neck, liver or kidney cancer. Each CDR3 is given with its conserved first and last residue. Each record gives: V gene, D gene, clone size, J gene, CDR3 DNA, CDR3 protein. A D gene is named only where the DNA matches it firmly. Only some rows state a clone size, as once, few, many or a class for expanded clones.

v_gene: TRBV29-1; d_gene: .; abundance: .; j_gene: TRBJ1-2; CDR3nt: TGCAGCGTTGAAGGGGGGGGAGGCTATGGCTACACCTTC; CDR3aa: CSVEGGGGYGYTF
v_gene: TRBV6-9; d_gene: TRBD1; abundance: .; j_gene: TRBJ1-2; CDR3nt: TGTGCCAGCAGTTATACACAGGGGCCAGGATATGGCTACACCTTC; CDR3aa: CASSYTQGPGYGYTF
v_gene: TRBV27; d_gene: .; abundance: .; j_gene: TRBJ2-2; CDR3nt: TGTGCCAGCAGTCCCCGAATTGTCACCGGGGAGCTGTTTTTT; CDR3aa: CASSPRIVTGELFF
v_gene: TRBV2; d_gene: TRBD1; abundance: .; j_gene: TRBJ2-7; CDR3nt: TGTGCCAGCAGTCAGCAGGGGGTTACCTACGAGCAGTACTTC; CDR3aa: CASSQQGVTYEQYF
v_gene: TRBV18; d_gene: .; abundance: .; j_gene: TRBJ1-1; CDR3nt: TGTGCCAGCTCACCCGGGGTGCCGGGGGGGAACACTGAAGCTTTCTTT; CDR3aa: CASSPGVPGGNTEAFF
v_gene: TRBV2; d_gene: .; abundance: .; j_gene: TRBJ2-1; CDR3nt: TGTGCCAGCAGACGAAACAATGAGCAGTTCTTC; CDR3aa: CASRRNNEQFF
v_gene: TRBV19; d_gene: .; abundance: .; j_gene: TRBJ1-1; CDR3nt: TGTGCCAGCCACAAGAGAGACAGAGCTTTGAACACTGAAGCTTTCTTT; CDR3aa: CASHKRDRALNTEAFF
v_gene: TRBV9; d_gene: .; abundance: medium-sized; j_gene: TRBJ1-2; CDR3nt: TGTGCCAGCAGCGTAGCCGACAGAGCTTCCTATGGCTACACCTTC; CDR3aa: CASSVADRASYGYTF
v_gene: TRBV12-5; d_gene: .; abundance: .; j_gene: TRBJ1-4; CDR3nt: TGTGCTAGTGGTTTGGATCCTCCGGGACCCAAGGTGGCCAACTTTCTTAAAGAAAAACTGTTTTTT; CDR3aa: CASGLDPPGPKVANFLKEKLFF
v_gene: TRBV10-3; d_gene: TRBD2; abundance: .; j_gene: TRBJ2-1; CDR3nt: TGTGCCATCAGTGGATATTTGGGGCGGGAGATGTCCTACAATGAGCAGTTCTTC; CDR3aa: CAISGYLGREMSYNEQFF
v_gene: TRBV6-5; d_gene: .; abundance: few; j_gene: TRBJ1-6; CDR3nt: TGTGCCAGCTCTAGGGTAGTAGAATCACCCCTCCACTTT; CDR3aa: CASSRVVESPLHF
v_gene: TRBV9; d_gene: .; abundance: few; j_gene: TRBJ2-2; CDR3nt: TGTGCCAGCAGCGTAGTTGAGGGAAACACCGGGGAGCTGTTTTTT; CDR3aa: CASSVVEGNTGELFF
v_gene: TRBV7-8; d_gene: TRBD1; abundance: few; j_gene: TRBJ2-5; CDR3nt: TGTGCCAGCAGCTTAGGAGGGACAGGGGAAGAGACCCAGTACTTC; CDR3aa: CASSLGGTGEETQYF
v_gene: TRBV14; d_gene: TRBD1; abundance: .; j_gene: TRBJ1-4; CDR3nt: TGTGCCAGCAGTTCCCGACAGGGCCAAAAACTGTTTTTT; CDR3aa: CASSSRQGQKLFF
v_gene: TRBV5-1; d_gene: TRBD2; abundance: once; j_gene: TRBJ2-1; CDR3nt: TGCGCCAGCAGCTTTTTAGCGGGCCACAATGAGCAGTTCTTC; CDR3aa: CASSFLAGHNEQFF
v_gene: TRBV9; d_gene: .; abundance: .; j_gene: TRBJ2-1; CDR3nt: TGTGCCAGCAGCGTGGGGGCCTACAATGAGCAGTTCTTC; CDR3aa: CASSVGAYNEQFF
v_gene: TRBV7-3; d_gene: .; abundance: .; j_gene: TRBJ1-2; CDR3nt: TGTGCCAGCAGCCCCCTTCCTAACTATGGCTACACCTTC; CDR3aa: CASSPLPNYGYTF
v_gene: TRBV7-8; d_gene: TRBD1; abundance: once; j_gene: TRBJ1-2; CDR3nt: TGTGCCAGCAGCTTAGGCACAGGGGGGACCGCTAACTATGGCTACACCTTC; CDR3aa: CASSLGTGGTANYGYTF
v_gene: TRBV7-2; d_gene: .; abundance: .; j_gene: TRBJ2-6; CDR3nt: TGTGCCAGCAGCTTACTGACTTCTGGGGCCAACGTCCTGACTTTC; CDR3aa: CASSLLTSGANVLTF
v_gene: TRBV2; d_gene: .; abundance: .; j_gene: TRBJ2-1; CDR3nt: TGTGCCAGCAGTGAAGCGGTTCCTAGCGAGTTTTCCTACAATGAGCAGTTCTTC; CDR3aa: CASSEAVPSEFSYNEQFF
v_gene: TRBV5-1; d_gene: .; abundance: once; j_gene: TRBJ1-1; CDR3nt: TGCGCCAGCAGCTCCGGGACACTGAACACTGAAGCTTTCTTT; CDR3aa: CASSSGTLNTEAFF
v_gene: TRBV30; d_gene: TRBD1; abundance: .; j_gene: TRBJ2-7; CDR3nt: TGTGCCTGGAGTGGTGGGACAGGGGTTGCCTACGAGCAGTACTTC; CDR3aa: CAWSGGTGVAYEQYF
v_gene: TRBV6-5; d_gene: .; abundance: .; j_gene: TRBJ2-1; CDR3nt: TGTGCCAGCAGCCCGACAAGGATTTACTCCAATGAGCAGTTCTTC; CDR3aa: CASSPTRIYSNEQFF
v_gene: TRBV6-5; d_gene: TRBD2; abundance: .; j_gene: TRBJ2-7; CDR3nt: TGTGCCAGCAGACCGGGACTATACTACGAGCAGTACTTC; CDR3aa: CASRPGLYYEQYF
v_gene: TRBV6-1; d_gene: .; abundance: .; j_gene: TRBJ2-2; CDR3nt: TGTGCCAGCAGACCCCGCCCCGGGGAGCTGTTTTTT; CDR3aa: CASRPRPGELFF
v_gene: TRBV7-7; d_gene: TRBD2; abundance: .; j_gene: TRBJ2-3; CDR3nt: TGTGCCAGCTTAAAAGGACTAGCGGGAAAGAGCACAGATACGCAGTATTTT; CDR3aa: CASLKGLAGKSTDTQYF
v_gene: TRBV7-2; d_gene: TRBD1; abundance: .; j_gene: TRBJ1-1; CDR3nt: TGTGCCAGCAGCAAGGGGGCGAACACTGAAGCTTTCTTT; CDR3aa: CASSKGANTEAFF
v_gene: TRBV7-8; d_gene: .; abundance: once; j_gene: TRBJ2-1; CDR3nt: TGTGCCAGCAGCTTAAGTAGATACAATGAGCAGTTCTTC; CDR3aa: CASSLSRYNEQFF
v_gene: TRBV4-3; d_gene: .; abundance: once; j_gene: TRBJ1-2; CDR3nt: TGCGCCAGCAGCCAAGATCCCAGAACCCACTATGGCTACACCTTC; CDR3aa: CASSQDPRTHYGYTF
v_gene: TRBV10-1; d_gene: .; abundance: .; j_gene: TRBJ2-7; CDR3nt: TGCGCCAGCAGTGAGAATGGTGCCGGCGGACGAGAGCAGTACTTC; CDR3aa: CASSENGAGGREQYF
v_gene: TRBV6-6; d_gene: TRBD1; abundance: .; j_gene: TRBJ1-2; CDR3nt: TGTGCCAGCAGTTACCCTGGGACAGAGGCTGGCTACACCTTC; CDR3aa: CASSYPGTEAGYTF
v_gene: TRBV9; d_gene: .; abundance: .; j_gene: TRBJ1-6; CDR3nt: TGTGCCAGCAGCGTAGGGACTGGGGGAAATAATTCACCCCTCCACTTT; CDR3aa: CASSVGTGGNNSPLHF
v_gene: TRBV6-5; d_gene: .; abundance: .; j_gene: TRBJ2-5; CDR3nt: TGTGCCAGCAGTTACACCGAGGCGGAGACCCAGTACTTC; CDR3aa: CASSYTEAETQYF
v_gene: TRBV2; d_gene: .; abundance: .; j_gene: TRBJ2-5; CDR3nt: TGTGCCAGCACTCGGGGGCTGGGGGAGACCCAGTACTTC; CDR3aa: CASTRGLGETQYF
v_gene: TRBV5-1; d_gene: TRBD2; abundance: .; j_gene: TRBJ2-1; CDR3nt: TGCGCCAGCAGCTCCATCGTTCCGGGACTAGCGGTTAGCGAGCAGTTCTTC; CDR3aa: CASSSIVPGLAVSEQFF
v_gene: TRBV2; d_gene: .; abundance: .; j_gene: TRBJ2-1; CDR3nt: TGTGCCAGCAGTGAACGAGGGGGACCATACAATGAGCAGTTCTTC; CDR3aa: CASSERGGPYNEQFF
v_gene: TRBV5-6; d_gene: TRBD1; abundance: .; j_gene: TRBJ1-1; CDR3nt: TGTGCCAGCAGCACGCTTCGACAGGGGCCACTCAGGGTAACTGAAGCTTTCTTT; CDR3aa: CASSTLRQGPLRVTEAFF
v_gene: TRBV6-6; d_gene: .; abundance: few; j_gene: TRBJ1-6; CDR3nt: TGTGCCAGCAGTGAGCTCGACAGGACGGAACCCCTCCACTTT; CDR3aa: CASSELDRTEPLHF
v_gene: TRBV5-6; d_gene: .; abundance: .; j_gene: TRBJ1-4; CDR3nt: TGTGCCAGCAGCTTGGCCGGACGGTCTAATGAAAAACTGTTTTTT; CDR3aa: CASSLAGRSNEKLFF
v_gene: TRBV11-2; d_gene: .; abundance: .; j_gene: TRBJ2-3; CDR3nt: TGTGCCAGCAGCTTAGGAGCGGGCCGCACAGATACGCAGTATTTT; CDR3aa: CASSLGAGRTDTQYF
v_gene: TRBV5-6; d_gene: .; abundance: .; j_gene: TRBJ1-5; CDR3nt: TGTGCCAGCAGCGGCGGGCAAAGCAATCAGCCCCAGCATTTT; CDR3aa: CASSGGQSNQPQHF
v_gene: TRBV5-1; d_gene: .; abundance: .; j_gene: TRBJ1-2; CDR3nt: TGCGCCAGCAGCTTGGGTCGGGGCCAAAACTATGGCTACACCTTC; CDR3aa: CASSLGRGQNYGYTF
v_gene: TRBV4-2; d_gene: TRBD1; abundance: few; j_gene: TRBJ2-7; CDR3nt: TGTGCCAGCAGCCAACTCCAGGGGGAGAACTACGAGCAGTACTTC; CDR3aa: CASSQLQGENYEQYF
v_gene: TRBV7-2; d_gene: .; abundance: .; j_gene: TRBJ1-5; CDR3nt: TGTGCCAGCAGCTTAGTGGGCTATGGCAATCAGCCCCAGCATTTT; CDR3aa: CASSLVGYGNQPQHF
v_gene: TRBV7-2; d_gene: TRBD2; abundance: once; j_gene: TRBJ2-7; CDR3nt: TGTGCCAGCAGCCACCAAAGTGCGACTAGCGGGGGGCTAAACTACGAGCAGTACTTC; CDR3aa: CASSHQSATSGGLNYEQYF
v_gene: TRBV19; d_gene: TRBD2; abundance: .; j_gene: TRBJ2-1; CDR3nt: TGTGCCAGTAGCCCCTTACCCACTAGCGGGGGGTACAATGAGCAGTTCTTC; CDR3aa: CASSPLPTSGGYNEQFF
v_gene: TRBV28; d_gene: .; abundance: .; j_gene: TRBJ1-3; CDR3nt: TGTGCCAGCAGTTTAATTTTGGCTGCAAACACCATATATTTT; CDR3aa: CASSLILAANTIYF
v_gene: TRBV7-9; d_gene: .; abundance: .; j_gene: TRBJ2-7; CDR3nt: TGTGCCAGCAACTTGGACGGCGAGCAGTACTTC; CDR3aa: CASNLDGEQYF
v_gene: TRBV29-1; d_gene: .; abundance: .; j_gene: TRBJ2-3; CDR3nt: TGCAGCGTTGAACCACCACGAAATACGCAGTATTTT; CDR3aa: CSVEPPRNTQYF
v_gene: TRBV6-1; d_gene: .; abundance: many; j_gene: TRBJ1-4; CDR3nt: TGTGCCAGCAGTGAAGCGACCCCCCGAGGAGCTAATGAAAAACTGTTTTTT; CDR3aa: CASSEATPRGANEKLFF
v_gene: TRBV5-1; d_gene: TRBD2; abundance: .; j_gene: TRBJ2-2; CDR3nt: TGCGCCAGCAGCGTCAGCGGGGGGGCGACCGGGGAGCTGTTTTTT; CDR3aa: CASSVSGGATGELFF
v_gene: TRBV19; d_gene: .; abundance: .; j_gene: TRBJ2-7; CDR3nt: TGTGCCAGTAGTAATCTGCCCTCCTACGAGCAGTACTTC; CDR3aa: CASSNLPSYEQYF
v_gene: TRBV11-2; d_gene: .; abundance: .; j_gene: TRBJ2-3; CDR3nt: TGTGCCAGCAGCTTAACCCCTAGAATCACAGATACGCAGTATTTT; CDR3aa: CASSLTPRITDTQYF
v_gene: TRBV9; d_gene: TRBD2; abundance: .; j_gene: TRBJ2-1; CDR3nt: TGTGCCAGCAGCCCCTGGACTAGCCTTGGTGAGCAGTTCTTC; CDR3aa: CASSPWTSLGEQFF
v_gene: TRBV27; d_gene: .; abundance: .; j_gene: TRBJ1-1; CDR3nt: TGTGCCAGCAGTTTCGACGGGGGGGAGAACACTGAAGCTTTCTTT; CDR3aa: CASSFDGGENTEAFF
v_gene: TRBV2; d_gene: .; abundance: .; j_gene: TRBJ1-2; CDR3nt: TGTGCCAGCAGTGAAAACGGACAGTATGGCTACACCTTC; CDR3aa: CASSENGQYGYTF
v_gene: TRBV5-8; d_gene: TRBD2; abundance: .; j_gene: TRBJ2-2; CDR3nt: TGTGCCAGCAGCTTCGGACTAGCGGTCCCTGGGGGAACCGGGGAGCTGTTTTTT; CDR3aa: CASSFGLAVPGGTGELFF
v_gene: TRBV5-1; d_gene: .; abundance: .; j_gene: TRBJ1-2; CDR3nt: TGCGCCAGCAGCCCCCGCCCGGACTATGGCTACACCTTC; CDR3aa: CASSPRPDYGYTF